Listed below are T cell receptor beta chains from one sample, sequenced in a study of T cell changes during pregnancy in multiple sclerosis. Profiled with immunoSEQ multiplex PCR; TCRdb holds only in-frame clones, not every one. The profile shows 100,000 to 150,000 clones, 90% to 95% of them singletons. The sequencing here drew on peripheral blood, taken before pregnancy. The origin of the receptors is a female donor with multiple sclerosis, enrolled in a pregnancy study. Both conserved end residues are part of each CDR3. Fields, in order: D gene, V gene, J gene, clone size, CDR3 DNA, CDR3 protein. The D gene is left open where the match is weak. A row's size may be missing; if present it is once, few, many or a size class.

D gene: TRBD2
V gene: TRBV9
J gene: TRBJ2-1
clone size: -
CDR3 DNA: TGTGCCAGCAGCGTAGGCCCGGGACTAGCGGGGGGCGAGCAGTTCTTC
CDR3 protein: CASSVGPGLAGGEQFF

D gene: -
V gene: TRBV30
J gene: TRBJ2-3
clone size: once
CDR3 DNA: TGTGCCTGGAGTATGGGGGCAGGGGGCACAGATACGCAGTATTTT
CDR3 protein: CAWSMGAGGTDTQYF

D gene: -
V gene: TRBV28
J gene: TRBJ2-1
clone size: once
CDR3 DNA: TGTGCCAGCAGTTTACGCGCGGCCCGTGGGAATGAGCAGTTCTTC
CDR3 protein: CASSLRAARGNEQFF

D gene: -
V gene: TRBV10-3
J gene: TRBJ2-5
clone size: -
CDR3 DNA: TGTGCCATCAGTGTCCCCGGGGGGACCCAGTACTTC
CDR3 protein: CAISVPGGTQYF

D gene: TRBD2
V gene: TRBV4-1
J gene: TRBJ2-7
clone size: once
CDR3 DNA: TGCGCCAGCAGCCCCACCATTACTAGCGGGACAACGCTCTACGAGCAGTACTTC
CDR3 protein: CASSPTITSGTTLYEQYF

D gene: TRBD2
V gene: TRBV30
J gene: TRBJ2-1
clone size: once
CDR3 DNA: TGTGCCTGGACTAGCGGAGCCAACAATGAGCAGTTCTTC
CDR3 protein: CAWTSGANNEQFF

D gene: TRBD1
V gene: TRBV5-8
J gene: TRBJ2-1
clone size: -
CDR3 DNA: TGTGCCAGCGTTGGAGGGACAGGGGGCTCGGATGAGCAGTTCTTC
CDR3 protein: CASVGGTGGSDEQFF

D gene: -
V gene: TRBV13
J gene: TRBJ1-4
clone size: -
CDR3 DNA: TGTGCCAGCAGCTTACAGGGGAGAGGAACTAATGAAAAACTGTTTTTT
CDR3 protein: CASSLQGRGTNEKLFF

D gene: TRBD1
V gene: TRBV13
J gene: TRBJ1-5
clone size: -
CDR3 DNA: TGTGCCAGCAGCAGTAGGAGGACAGGGGCGAATCCTCAGCCCCAGCATTTT
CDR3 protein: CASSSRRTGANPQPQHF

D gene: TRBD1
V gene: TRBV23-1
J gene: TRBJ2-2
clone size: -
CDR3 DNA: TGCGCCAGCAGTCAGTCGGACAGGAATACCGGGGAGCTGTTTTTT
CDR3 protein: CASSQSDRNTGELFF

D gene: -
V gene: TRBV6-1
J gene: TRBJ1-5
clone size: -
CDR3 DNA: TGTGCCAGCAGTGAAAGACAGGCCCAGCATTTT
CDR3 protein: CASSERQAQHF

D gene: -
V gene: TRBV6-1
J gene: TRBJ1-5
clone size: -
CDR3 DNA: TGTGCCAGCAGTGCCGGACAAGTGTATCAGCCCCAGCATTTT
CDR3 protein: CASSAGQVYQPQHF

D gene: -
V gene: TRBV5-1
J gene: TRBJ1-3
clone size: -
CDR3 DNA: TGCGCCAGCAGCTCTACAGGGACTGGAAACACCATATATTTT
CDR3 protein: CASSSTGTGNTIYF

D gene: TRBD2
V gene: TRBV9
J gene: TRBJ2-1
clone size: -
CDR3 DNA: TGTGCCAGCAGCGTATATAGCGGGGGCCCCAGGAATGAGCAGTTCTTC
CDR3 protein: CASSVYSGGPRNEQFF

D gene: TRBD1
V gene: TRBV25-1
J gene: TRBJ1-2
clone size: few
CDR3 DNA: TGTGCCAGCAGTGAGACAGGGGGCGACTATGGCTACACCTTC
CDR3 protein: CASSETGGDYGYTF

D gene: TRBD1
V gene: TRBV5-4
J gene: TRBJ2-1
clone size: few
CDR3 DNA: TGTGCCAGCAGCCCGGGGACAGGGGTTGAGCAGTTCTTC
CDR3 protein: CASSPGTGVEQFF

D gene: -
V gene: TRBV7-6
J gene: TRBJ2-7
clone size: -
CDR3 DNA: TGTGCCAGCAGCTTAGACAGGCCCTACGAGCAGTACTTC
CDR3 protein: CASSLDRPYEQYF

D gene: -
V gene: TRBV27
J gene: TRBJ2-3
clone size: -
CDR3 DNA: TGTGCCAGCAGTGGCGGGATTGGGGATACGCAGTATTTT
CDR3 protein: CASSGGIGDTQYF

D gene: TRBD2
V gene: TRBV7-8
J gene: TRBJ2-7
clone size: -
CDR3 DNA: TGTGCCAGCAGCTTAAGGAGCGGGGGGTTCTACGAGCAGTACTTC
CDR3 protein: CASSLRSGGFYEQYF

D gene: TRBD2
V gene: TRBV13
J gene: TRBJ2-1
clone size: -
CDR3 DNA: TGTGCCAGCAGGCAACTAGCGGGAGAGGGGGGGGGCTCCTACAATGAGCAGTTCTTC
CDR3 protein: CASRQLAGEGGGSYNEQFF

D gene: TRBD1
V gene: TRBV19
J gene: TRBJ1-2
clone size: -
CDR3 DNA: TGTGCCAGTAGTATCCCACAGGGGTTTGGCTACACCTTC
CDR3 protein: CASSIPQGFGYTF

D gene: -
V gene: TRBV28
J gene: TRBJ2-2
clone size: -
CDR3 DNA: TGTGCCAGCAGTCACAGGGCCACCGGGGAGCTGTTTTTT
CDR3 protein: CASSHRATGELFF

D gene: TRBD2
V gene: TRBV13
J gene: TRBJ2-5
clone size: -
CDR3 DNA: TGTGCCAGCAGCTTCGGAGCGGGGGGTTATGGGGCCCAGTACTTC
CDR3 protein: CASSFGAGGYGAQYF

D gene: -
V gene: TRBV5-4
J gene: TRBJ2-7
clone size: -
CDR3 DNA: TGTGCCAGCAGCTCCCCCGTTTCCGAGCAGTACTTC
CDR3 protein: CASSSPVSEQYF

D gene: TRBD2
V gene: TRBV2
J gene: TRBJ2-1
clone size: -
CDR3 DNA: TGTGCCAGCCTAAGGACTAGCGGGAGTCATGAGCAGTTCTTC
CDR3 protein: CASLRTSGSHEQFF

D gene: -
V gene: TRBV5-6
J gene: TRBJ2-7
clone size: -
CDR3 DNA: TGTGCCAGCAGCTTGGGTGGGGGCTCGCGAGAGCAGTACTTC
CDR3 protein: CASSLGGGSREQYF

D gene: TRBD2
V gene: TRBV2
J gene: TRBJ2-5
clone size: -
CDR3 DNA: TGTGCCAGCAGTGGACGGACTAGCGGGAGGCGGGAGACCCAGTACTTC
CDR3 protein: CASSGRTSGRRETQYF

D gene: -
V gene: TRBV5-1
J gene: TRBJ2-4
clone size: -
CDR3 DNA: TGCGCCAGCAGCTTGGGCGGGGCTGACAAAAACATTCAGTACTTC
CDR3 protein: CASSLGGADKNIQYF

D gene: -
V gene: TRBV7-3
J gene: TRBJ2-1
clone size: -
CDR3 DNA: TGTGCCAGCAGCTTAGGGACACCTCCCTACAATGAGCAGTTCTTC
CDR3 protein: CASSLGTPPYNEQFF

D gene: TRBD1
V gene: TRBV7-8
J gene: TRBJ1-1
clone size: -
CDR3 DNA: TGTGCCAGCAGCACCGGACAGGGTAAGAACACTGAAGCTTTCTTT
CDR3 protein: CASSTGQGKNTEAFF

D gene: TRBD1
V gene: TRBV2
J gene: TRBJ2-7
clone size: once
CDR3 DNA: TGTGCCAGCAGGCCTAACAGGGGGCGTCGGACCTACGAGCAGTACTTC
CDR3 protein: CASRPNRGRRTYEQYF

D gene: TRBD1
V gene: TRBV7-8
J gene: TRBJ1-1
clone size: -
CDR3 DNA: TGTGCCAGCACCCTACAGGGGGGCACTGAAGCTTTCTTT
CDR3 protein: CASTLQGGTEAFF

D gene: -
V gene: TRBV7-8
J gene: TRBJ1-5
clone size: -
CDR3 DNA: TGTGCCAGCAGCTTAGCCCGGGATCAGCCCCAGCATTTT
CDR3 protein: CASSLARDQPQHF

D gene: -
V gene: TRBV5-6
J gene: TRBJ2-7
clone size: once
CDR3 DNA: TGTGCCAGCAGCTTTAACGGGGATAACGAGCAGTACTTC
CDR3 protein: CASSFNGDNEQYF

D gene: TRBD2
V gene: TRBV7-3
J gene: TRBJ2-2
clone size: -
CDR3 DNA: TGTGCCAGCAGCACGACTAGCGGGGGGCCCGCCGGGGAGCTGTTTTTT
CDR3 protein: CASSTTSGGPAGELFF

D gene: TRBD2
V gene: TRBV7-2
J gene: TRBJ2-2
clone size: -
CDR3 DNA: TGTGCCAGCAGCTTACGGCTAGCGGGGGTTTCCGGCACCGGGGAGCTGTTTTTT
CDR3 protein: CASSLRLAGVSGTGELFF

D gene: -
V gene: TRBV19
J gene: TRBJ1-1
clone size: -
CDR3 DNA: TGTGCCAGTAGTATCCAAGGGGTAGAGCGCACTGAAGCTTTCTTT
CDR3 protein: CASSIQGVERTEAFF

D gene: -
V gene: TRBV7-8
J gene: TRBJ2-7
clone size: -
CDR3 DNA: TGTGCCAGCAGCCGCAAACCGTCGGACAGCTACGAGCAGTACTTC
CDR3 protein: CASSRKPSDSYEQYF

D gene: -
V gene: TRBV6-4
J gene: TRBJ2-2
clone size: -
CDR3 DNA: TGTGCCAGCAGTGCGGAGGGGTACACGAACGGGGAGCTGTTTTTT
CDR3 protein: CASSAEGYTNGELFF

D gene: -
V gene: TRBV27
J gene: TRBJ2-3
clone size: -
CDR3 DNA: TGTGCCAGCACAAGCACAGATACGCAGTATTTT
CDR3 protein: CASTSTDTQYF

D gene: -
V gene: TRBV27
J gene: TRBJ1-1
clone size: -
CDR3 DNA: TGTGCCAGCAGTTTGCCAGGTTCGAACACTGAAGCTTTCTTT
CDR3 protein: CASSLPGSNTEAFF

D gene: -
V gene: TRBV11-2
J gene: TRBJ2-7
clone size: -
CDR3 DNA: TGTGCCAGCAGCTTAGCGGTGGGGCGGTTAGCGGCTGAGCAGTACTTC
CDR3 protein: CASSLAVGRLAAEQYF

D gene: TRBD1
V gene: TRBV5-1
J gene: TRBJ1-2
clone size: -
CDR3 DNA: TGCGCCAGCAGCCTCCGGGACAGGGGCAGCTATGGCTACACCTTC
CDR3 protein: CASSLRDRGSYGYTF

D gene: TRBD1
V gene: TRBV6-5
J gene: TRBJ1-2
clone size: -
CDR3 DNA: TGTGCCAGCAGTTCAACCGGGACAGGGGGCGGAGGCTACACCTTC
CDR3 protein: CASSSTGTGGGGYTF

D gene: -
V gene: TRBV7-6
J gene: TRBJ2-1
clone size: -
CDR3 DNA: TGTGCCAGCAGCTTAAGAGACCGACTCAATGAGCAGTTCTTC
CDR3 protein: CASSLRDRLNEQFF

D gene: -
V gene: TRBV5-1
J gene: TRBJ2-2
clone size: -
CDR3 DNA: TGCGCCAGCAGCTTGGCTCCAGCGTCCGGGACCGGGGAGCTGTTTTTT
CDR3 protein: CASSLAPASGTGELFF